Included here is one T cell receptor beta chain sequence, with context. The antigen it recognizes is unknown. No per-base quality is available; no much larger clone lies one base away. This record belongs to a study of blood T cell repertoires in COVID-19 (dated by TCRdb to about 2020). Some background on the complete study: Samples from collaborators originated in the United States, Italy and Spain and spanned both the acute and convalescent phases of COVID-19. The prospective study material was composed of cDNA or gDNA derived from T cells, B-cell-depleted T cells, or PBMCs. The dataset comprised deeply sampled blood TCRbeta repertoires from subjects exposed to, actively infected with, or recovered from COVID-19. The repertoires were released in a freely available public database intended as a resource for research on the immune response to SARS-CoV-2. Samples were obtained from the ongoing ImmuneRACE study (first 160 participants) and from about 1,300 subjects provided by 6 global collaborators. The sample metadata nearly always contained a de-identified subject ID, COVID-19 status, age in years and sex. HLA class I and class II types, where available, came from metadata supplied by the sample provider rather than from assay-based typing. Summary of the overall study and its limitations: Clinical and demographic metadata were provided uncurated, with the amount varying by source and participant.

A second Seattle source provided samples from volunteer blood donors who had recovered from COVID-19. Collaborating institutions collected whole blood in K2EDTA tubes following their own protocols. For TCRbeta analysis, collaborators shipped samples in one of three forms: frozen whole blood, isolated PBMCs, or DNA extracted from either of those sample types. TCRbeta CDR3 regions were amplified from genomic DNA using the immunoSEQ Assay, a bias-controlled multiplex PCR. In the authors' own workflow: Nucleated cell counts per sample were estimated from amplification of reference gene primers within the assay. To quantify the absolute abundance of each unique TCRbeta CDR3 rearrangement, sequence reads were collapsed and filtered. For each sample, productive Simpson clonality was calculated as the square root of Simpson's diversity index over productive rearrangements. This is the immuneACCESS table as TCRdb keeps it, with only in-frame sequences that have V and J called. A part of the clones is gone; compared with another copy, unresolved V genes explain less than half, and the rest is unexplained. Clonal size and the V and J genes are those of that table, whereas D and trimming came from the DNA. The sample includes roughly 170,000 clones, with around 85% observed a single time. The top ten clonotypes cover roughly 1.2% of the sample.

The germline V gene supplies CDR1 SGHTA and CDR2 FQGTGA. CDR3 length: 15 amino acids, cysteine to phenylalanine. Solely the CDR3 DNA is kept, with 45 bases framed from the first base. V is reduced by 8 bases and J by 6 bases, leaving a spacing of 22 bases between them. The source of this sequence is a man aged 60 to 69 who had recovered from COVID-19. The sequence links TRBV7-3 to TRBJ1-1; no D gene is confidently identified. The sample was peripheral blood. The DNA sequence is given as TGTGCCAGCGGACTTACAACCGCCCCGGGCGCTGAAGCTTTCTTT. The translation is CASGLTTAPGAEAFF.